These 23 T cell receptor beta chains were all obtained from the same sample, sequenced in a study of shared clonotypes between healthy human individuals. Naive CD8 populations comprised CD45RO-negative cells positively selected for CCR7, excluding terminally differentiated effector memory CD45RA+ cells. Generated by immunoSEQ multiplex PCR, the TCRdb table keeps only in-frame clones and is missing some. The sample consists of 2 million to 2.5 million clones, about 92% of them appearing once. The specimen was naive CD8+ T cells from PBMCs. Receptor source: a man aged 18-30 years in good health. Some clones in this sample may be carry-over from other donors' samples.

The gene calls are TRBV5-1 and TRBJ2-6; TRBD1 or TRBD2 may be the D gene (6 bases each). Between the trimmed V and J ends, which lost 0 bases and 1 base, there was a span of 14 bases. Germline loops: CDR1 SGHRS, CDR2 YFSETQ. The CDR3 is 18 residues long. CDR3 bases: TGCGCCAGCAGCTTGGAGGGGGGTATTCGGTCTGGGGCCAACGTCCTGACTTTC. Translating it yields CASSLEGGIRSGANVLTF.

J is TRBJ2-1 and V is TRBV27, with D possibly being TRBD2 (6 bases). This CDR3 has 13 amino acids. Germline V gives CDR1 MNHEY, CDR2 SMNVEV (reference sequence). Between the trimmed V and J ends, which lost 6 bases and 6 bases, there was a span of 12 bases. The CDR3 coding sequence is TGTGCCAGCAGCCCGGGAGCCCTCAATGAGCAGTTCTTC. This gives the protein CASSPGALNEQFF.

V is TRBV19 and J is TRBJ2-7, with TRBD1 matching over 12 bases. Germline CDR1 and CDR2: LNHDA and SQIVND (reference sequence). The junction had 2 bases not matched to a gene; V was cut back by 8 bases and J by 3 bases. The CDR3 consists of 13 residues. The CDR3 here is CASRDRGHYEQYF. In nucleotides, the CDR3 is TGTGCCAGTCGGGACAGGGGGCACTACGAGCAGTACTTC.

The rearrangement joins TRBV7-9 to TRBJ1-1, with 8 bases aligning to TRBD1. V dropped 3 bases and J dropped 3; count of bases not matched to a gene: 9. The CDR3 has 16 amino acids. Germline V CDR1 and CDR2: SEHNR, FQNEAQ (reference sequence). CDR3 nucleotides: TGTGCCAGCAGCTTGGGAGAACCGACAGGGGACACTGAAGCTTTCTTT. This translates into CASSLGEPTGDTEAFF.

The chain is built from TRBV7-8 and TRBJ2-1, with D hard to call. Trimming removed 2 bases from V and 0 bases from J, with 5 bases in between. Germline CDR1 is SGHVS and CDR2 is FQNEAQ. The CDR3 is 14 residues long. CDR3 nucleotide sequence: TGTGCCAGCAGCTTACTTAGCTCCTACAATGAGCAGTTCTTC. Amino acid sequence: CASSLLSSYNEQFF.

The chain couples TRBV7-9 to TRBJ1-1, with a weak D call TRBD1 (5 bases). With 6 bases removed from V and 5 bases from J, the gap between germline ends came to 19 bases. The germline CDR1 and CDR2 sequences are SEHNR and FQNEAQ (reference sequence). The CDR3 extends over 15 amino acids. The CDR3, as DNA: TGTGCCAGCAGGGATCTAACAGGAAAGGGGACTGAAGCTTTCTTT. Translation: CASRDLTGKGTEAFF.

The chain carries TRBV30 and TRBJ1-1, with D possibly matching TRBD1 (6 bases). The CDR3 spans 12 residues. Germline CDR1 GTSNPN, CDR2 SVGIG (reference sequence). The V and J ends lost 5 bases and 1 base respectively, with 8 bases between them. The DNA of the CDR3 is TGTGCCTGGGGGGGCACGAACACTGAAGCTTTCTTT. It is translated as CAWGGTNTEAFF.

This chain joins TRBV27 and TRBJ1-5; D is uncertain. The CDR3 consists of 14 residues. V was trimmed by 2 bases and J by 5 bases, leaving 10 bases between them. Germline V gene lookup returns CDR1 MNHEY and CDR2 SMNVEV (reference sequence). CDR3 DNA sequence: TGTGCCAGCAGTTTAGCGGCAGCATATCAGCCCCAGCATTTT. It specifies CASSLAAAYQPQHF.

J is TRBJ2-7 and V is TRBV27; perhaps TRBD2 as D (5 bases). The germline CDR1 and CDR2 sequences are MNHEY and SMNVEV (reference sequence). The V end lost 2 bases, the J end lost 3 bases, and 11 bases lay between the germline ends. The CDR3 is 14 amino acids. CDR3 sequence (DNA): TGTGCCAGCAGTTTAAAGGGAGCCATCTACGAGCAGTACTTC. This sequence encodes CASSLKGAIYEQYF.

This clone appeared a single time. The chain links TRBV5-6 to TRBJ1-5, with D maybe TRBD1 (5 bases). The V end lost 5 bases, the J end lost 2 bases, and 11 bases lay between the germline ends. Germline V gene sequence: CDR1 SGHDT, CDR2 YYEEEE. The length of the CDR3 is 14 residues. In DNA, the CDR3 is TGTGCCAGCAGGCCATGGGGGGGCAATCAGCCCCAGCATTTT. It translates to CASRPWGGNQPQHF.

J is TRBJ2-1 and V is TRBV6-6; no definite D call. V was shortened by 0 bases and J by 8 bases, with 5 bases between the two germline ends. CDR3 length: 12 residues. Germline assignment: CDR1 MNHNY and CDR2 SVGAGI (reference sequence). In DNA, the CDR3 is TGTGCCAGCAGTTACTCCCAGTATGAGCAGTTCTTC. It encodes CASSYSQYEQFF.

This clone showed up just once. The rearrangement links TRBV2 to TRBJ2-3; maybe TRBD1 (6 bases). Looked up from germline, CDR1 is SNHLY and CDR2 is FYNNEI. This CDR3 spans 16 amino acids. V was trimmed by 2 bases and J by 1 base, leaving 13 bases between them. The CDR3 sequence is CASSEQGSFGTDTQYF. In DNA, the CDR3 is TGTGCCAGCAGTGAACAGGGGTCGTTCGGCACAGATACGCAGTATTTT.

The CDR3 region is CASSLDRGFSYEQYF. The CDR3 region has the DNA TGTGCCAGCAGTCTAGACAGGGGGTTCTCCTACGAGCAGTACTTC. The V gene is TRBV28, the J gene TRBJ2-7, with 9 bases fitting TRBD1. This CDR3 is 15 amino acids long. The ends lost 5 bases at V and 0 bases at J; junction bases unmatched: 5. In germline, CDR1 is MDHEN, CDR2 SYDVKM.

The chain links TRBV21-1 to TRBJ1-5; the D call in the table, TRBD1, was not verified against the DNA. TRBV21-1 is marked as a pseudogene. CDR3 length: 17 residues. The CDR3 sequence: CASSAQQGPYSNQPQHF. CDR3 in DNA: TGTGCCAGCAGCGCGCAACAGGGGCCCTATAGCAATCAGCCCCAGCATTTT.

This chain connects TRBV4-1 to TRBJ2-7, with D perhaps TRBD2 (6 bases). Germline CDR1 reads MGHRA; CDR2 reads YSYEKL. The CDR3 extends over 14 amino acids. V was shortened by 1 base and J by 6 bases, with 13 bases between the two germline ends. CDR3 loop: CASSQVLPGVEQYF. In nucleotides, the CDR3 is TGCGCCAGCAGCCAAGTCCTCCCGGGGGTCGAGCAGTACTTC.

This sequence joins TRBV10-3 and TRBJ2-3; 11 nucleotides align to TRBD2. Germline lookup yields CDR1 ENHRY and CDR2 SYGVKD. There are 15 residues in the CDR3. V lost 5 bases, J lost 5 bases, and 6 bases stayed unmatched. CDR3 amino acids: CAISISGRAIDTQYF. DNA of the CDR3: TGTGCCATCAGTATTAGCGGGAGGGCTATAGATACGCAGTATTTT.

This chain joins TRBV28 and TRBJ1-2, with 8 bases that match TRBD1. Per germline, CDR1 MDHEN and CDR2 SYDVKM. Losses at the gene ends were 5 bases for V and 7 bases for J; bases not matched to a gene: 9. The CDR3 totals 14 residues. In nucleotides, the CDR3 is TGTGCCAGCAGTACCCGGGACAGGTCTAGTGGCTACACCTTC. Encoded protein: CASSTRDRSSGYTF.

CDR3 residues: CASSLGAGESYEQYF. CDR3 in DNA: TGTGCCAGCAGCTTAGGAGCGGGAGAATCCTACGAGCAGTACTTC. The chain links TRBV13 to TRBJ2-7; 8 bases are a match to TRBD2. CDR3 length equals 15 residues. Per germline, CDR1 PRHDT and CDR2 FYEKMQ (reference sequence). The V and J ends lost 0 bases and 1 base, in that order; junction bases with no gene match: 2.

This chain joins TRBV11-2 and TRBJ1-1; 9 bases agree with TRBD1. CDR3 length: 15 amino acids. Germline-derived CDR1 and CDR2 are SGHAT and FQNNGV. V lost 4 bases to trimming and J lost 8 bases; unmatched junction nucleotides: 11. CDR3 DNA: TGTGCCAGCAGCTCCAGGGACAGGGAGGGGAGGGAAGCTTTCTTT. This gives the protein CASSSRDREGREAFF.

This clone was recorded only once. The chain carries TRBV15 and TRBJ1-2; possible D gene TRBD1, 5 bases. The V gene's germline CDR1 is LNHNV and CDR2 YYDKDF (reference sequence). V was pared by 8 bases and J by 4 bases, with 8 bases between. The CDR3 is made up of 11 amino acids. The CDR3 sequence: CATRRGYGYTF. CDR3 nucleotides: TGTGCCACCCGTAGGGGCTATGGCTACACCTTC.

In DNA, the CDR3 is TGTGCCAGCAGCCAAGAGTATGGTAGCTCCTACAATGAGCAGTTCTTC. Amino acid sequence: CASSQEYGSSYNEQFF. The genes are TRBV14 and TRBJ2-1; D unclear. This CDR3 comprises 16 residues. The V end was cut by 0 bases, the J end by 0 bases, with 9 bases between. The germline V gene has CDR1 SGHDN and CDR2 FVKESK. The full variable domain, its missing parts supplied by reference TRBV14 and TRBJ2-1, is EAGVTQFPSHSVIEKGQTVTLRCDPISGHDNLYWYRRVMGKEIKFLLHFVKESKQDESGMPNNRFLAERTGGTYSTLKVQPAELEDSGVYFCASSQEYGSSYNEQFFGPGTRLTVL.

J is TRBJ2-2 and V is TRBV7-9; D ambiguous. V dropped 3 bases and J dropped 0 bases, with 8 bases sitting between them. Germline CDR1 is SEHNR and CDR2 is FQNEAQ (reference sequence). CDR3 length: 15 residues. CDR3 DNA: TGTGCCAGCAGCTTCGATAAATCGAACACCGGGGAGCTGTTTTTT. Protein: CASSFDKSNTGELFF.

The chain employs TRBV27 and TRBJ1-1; D may be TRBD1 (5 bases). The germline V gene encodes CDR1 MNHEY and CDR2 SMNVEV (reference sequence). The CDR3 runs 14 residues. V lost 7 bases to trimming and J lost 1 base, with 13 bases between them. CDR3 amino acids: CASTPLGGNTEAFF. CDR3 DNA sequence: TGTGCCAGCACTCCCTTGGGGGGGAACACTGAAGCTTTCTTT.